This T cell receptor beta chain was documented in a study of cytomegalovirus exposure and HLA in healthy donors. Nominally healthy donors provided the samples, though records likely missed some immune exposures. Overall study findings and caveats: Researchers reportedly found TCR beta sequences accurately predicted most subjects' HLA-A and HLA-B alleles. Diagnosis of cytomegalovirus status made by the classifier reportedly showed high specificity and sensitivity.

With 4 bases clipped from V and 0 bases from J, the junction kept 9 bases outside the gene matches. The CDR3 spans 17 residues. Germline V gene sequence: CDR1 MNHNS, CDR2 SASEGT. Use of 60 Vbeta and 13 Jbeta primers characterized the PCR. Methods used by the authors: There were about 80 million unique TCR beta chains by a later count, and 10 million to 12 million of them were shared. The method was immunoSEQ multiplex PCR; TCRdb's version includes in-frame clones alone and lacks a portion of them. D and trimming were read from the DNA, whereas the V and J calls and clone size are those reported in that table. The table shows 140,000 to 150,000 clones, with about 80% occurring only once. As for this clone: Its antigen is still unknown.

The chain couples TRBV6-1 to TRBJ1-3; the match to TRBD1 covers 7 bases. This sequence was found in a woman in her 30s in good health and CMV-seronegative. Sequenced input: PBMCs. The chain's CDR3 is CASSALDRRASGNTIYF. The CDR3 nucleotides are TGTGCCAGCAGTGCCCTGGACAGGCGGGCCTCTGGAAACACCATATATTTT.